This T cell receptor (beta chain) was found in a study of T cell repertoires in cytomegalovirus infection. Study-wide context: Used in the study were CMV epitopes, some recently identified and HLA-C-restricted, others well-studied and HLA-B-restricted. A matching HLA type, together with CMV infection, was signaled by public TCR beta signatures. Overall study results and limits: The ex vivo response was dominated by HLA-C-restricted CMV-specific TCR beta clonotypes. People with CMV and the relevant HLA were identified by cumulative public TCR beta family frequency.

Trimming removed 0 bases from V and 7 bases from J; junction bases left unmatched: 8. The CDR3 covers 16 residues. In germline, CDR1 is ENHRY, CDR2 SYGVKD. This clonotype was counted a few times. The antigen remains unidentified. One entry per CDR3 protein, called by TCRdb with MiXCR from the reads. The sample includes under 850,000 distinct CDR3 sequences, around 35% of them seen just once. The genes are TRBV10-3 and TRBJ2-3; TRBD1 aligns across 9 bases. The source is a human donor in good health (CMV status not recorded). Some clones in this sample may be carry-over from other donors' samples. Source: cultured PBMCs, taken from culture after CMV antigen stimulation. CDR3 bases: TGTGCCATCAGTGAGTCCGGGACAGGGAGAAGATATACGCAGTATTTT. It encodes CAISESGTGRRYTQYF.